The clone carrying this T cell receptor (beta chain) was seen a few times. The antigen is not known. This CDR3 has 17 residues. In germline, CDR1 is SEHNR, CDR2 FQNEAQ (reference sequence). V was cut by 7 bases and J by 8 bases, with 27 bases left in between. The data were taken from a study of T cells after yellow fever vaccination. Study conclusions and caveats: Weaker in magnitude, the secondary response showed a faster peak on day 5 versus 15.

TCRdb analysed the 5' RACE reads with MiXCR anew, one entry per CDR3 protein. The sample lists approximately 510,000 distinct CDR3 sequences, around a fifth occurring once. The sequencing used PBMCs, collected 21 days after the first yellow fever vaccination. The sequence was obtained from a young man who received the YFV17D yellow fever vaccine. The V call is TRBV7-9, the J call TRBJ2-1; D perhaps matches TRBD2 (6 bases). CDR3 DNA: TGTGCCAGCACCGCGGGACCGACACGGAATGTGTTTTATGAGCAGTTCTTC. Amino acids: CASTAGPTRNVFYEQFF. The entire variable domain, with the rest obtained from reference TRBV7-9 and TRBJ2-1, is as follows: DTGVSQNPRHKITKRGQNVTFRCDPISEHNRLYWYRQTLGQGPEFLTYFQNEAQLEKSRLLSDRFSAERPKGSFSTLEIQRTEQGDSAMYLCASTAGPTRNVFYEQFFGPGTRLTVL.